This T cell receptor beta chain derives from a study of blood T cell repertoires in COVID-19. The V gene's germline CDR1 is KGHSH and CDR2 LQKENI. The V end lost 6 bases, the J end lost 2 bases, and 16 bases lay between the germline ends. The CDR3 has 15 amino acids. Assay used: immunoSEQ multiplex PCR; TCRdb lists only in-frame clones, some missing. The data show tens of thousands of clones, with 75% to 95% seen just once and approximately 2.3% held by the top ten. The specimen sequenced was peripheral blood. The clonotype was recovered from a human donor with active COVID-19. The donor label of this sample is uncertain. The chain is built from TRBV18 and TRBJ2-5; D gene unclear. The CDR3 bases are TGTGCCAGCTCCCATTCTCCAGGATTACAAGAGACCCAGTACTTC. Its protein product is CASSHSPGLQETQYF.